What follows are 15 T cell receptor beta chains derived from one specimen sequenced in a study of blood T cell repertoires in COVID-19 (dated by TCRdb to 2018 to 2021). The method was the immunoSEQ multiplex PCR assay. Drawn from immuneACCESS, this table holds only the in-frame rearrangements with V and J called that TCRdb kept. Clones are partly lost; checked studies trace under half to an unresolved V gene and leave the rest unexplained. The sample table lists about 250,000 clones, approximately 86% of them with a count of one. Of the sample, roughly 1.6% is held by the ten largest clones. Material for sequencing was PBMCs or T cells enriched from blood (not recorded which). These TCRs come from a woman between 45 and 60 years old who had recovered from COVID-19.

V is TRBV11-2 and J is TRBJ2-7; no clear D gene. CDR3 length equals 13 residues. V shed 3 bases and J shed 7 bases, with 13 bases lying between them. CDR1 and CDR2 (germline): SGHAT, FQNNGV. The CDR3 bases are TGTGCCAGCAGCTTTACCGGGTCGGGTGAGCAGTACTTC. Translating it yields CASSFTGSGEQYF.

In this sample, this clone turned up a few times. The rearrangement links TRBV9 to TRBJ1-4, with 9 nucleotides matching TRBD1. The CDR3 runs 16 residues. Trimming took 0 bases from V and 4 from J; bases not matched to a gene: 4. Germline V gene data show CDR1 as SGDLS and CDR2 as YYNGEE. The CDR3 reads CASSVAPGQGNEKLFF. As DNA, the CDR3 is TGTGCCAGCAGCGTAGCTCCGGGACAGGGTAATGAAAAACTGTTTTTT.

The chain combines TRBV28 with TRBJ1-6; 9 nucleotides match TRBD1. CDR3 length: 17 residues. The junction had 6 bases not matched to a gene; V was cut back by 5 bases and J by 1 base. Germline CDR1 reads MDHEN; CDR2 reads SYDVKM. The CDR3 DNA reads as TGTGCCAGCAGTGGGAATGACAGGGGGTCCTATAATTCACCCCTCCACTTT. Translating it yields CASSGNDRGSYNSPLHF.

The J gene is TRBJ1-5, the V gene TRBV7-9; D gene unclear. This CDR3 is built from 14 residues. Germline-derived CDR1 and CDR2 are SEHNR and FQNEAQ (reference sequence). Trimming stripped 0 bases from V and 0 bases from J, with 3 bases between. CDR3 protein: CASSLAGSNQPQHF. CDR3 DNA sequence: TGTGCCAGCAGCTTAGCCGGTAGCAATCAGCCCCAGCATTTT.

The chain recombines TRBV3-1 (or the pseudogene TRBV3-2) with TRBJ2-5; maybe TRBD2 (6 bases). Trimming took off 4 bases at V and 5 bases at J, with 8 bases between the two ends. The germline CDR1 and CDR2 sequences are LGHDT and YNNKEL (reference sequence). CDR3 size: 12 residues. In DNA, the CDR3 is TGTGCCAGCAGCCTCCGGGGGGAGACCCAGTACTTC. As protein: CASSLRGETQYF.

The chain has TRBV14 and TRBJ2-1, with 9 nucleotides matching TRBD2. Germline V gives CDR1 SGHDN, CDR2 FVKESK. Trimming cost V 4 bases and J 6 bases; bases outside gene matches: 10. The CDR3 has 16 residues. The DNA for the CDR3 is TGTGCCAGCAGCCCCACGGTCATAGCGGGAGCCAATGAGCAGTTCTTC. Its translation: CASSPTVIAGANEQFF.

CDR3 amino acids: CSTRSSYEQYF. As DNA, the CDR3 is TGTTCAACCCGGAGCTCCTACGAGCAGTACTTC. This chain joins TRBV6-5 and TRBJ2-7; D call uncertain. The CDR3 is 11 residues long. CDR1 is MNHEY, CDR2 SVGAGI, per germline.

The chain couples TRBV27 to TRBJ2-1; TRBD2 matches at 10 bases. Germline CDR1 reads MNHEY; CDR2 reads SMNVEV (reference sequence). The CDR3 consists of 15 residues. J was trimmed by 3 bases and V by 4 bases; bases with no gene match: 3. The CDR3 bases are TGTGCCAGCAGTTCCTGGACTAGCGGCTACAATGAGCAGTTCTTC. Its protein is CASSSWTSGYNEQFF.

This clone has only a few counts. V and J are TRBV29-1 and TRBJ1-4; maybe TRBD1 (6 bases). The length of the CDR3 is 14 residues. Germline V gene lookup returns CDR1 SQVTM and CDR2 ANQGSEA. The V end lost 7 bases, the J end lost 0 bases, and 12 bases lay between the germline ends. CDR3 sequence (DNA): TGCAGCGCTCTAGGGGGAGCAACTAATGAAAAACTGTTTTTT. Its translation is CSALGGATNEKLFF.

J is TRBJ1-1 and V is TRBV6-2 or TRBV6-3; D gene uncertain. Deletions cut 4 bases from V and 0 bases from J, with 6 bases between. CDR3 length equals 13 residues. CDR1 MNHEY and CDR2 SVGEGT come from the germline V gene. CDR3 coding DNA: TGTGCCAGCAGTTGGCAGTTGAACACTGAAGCTTTCTTT. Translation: CASSWQLNTEAFF.

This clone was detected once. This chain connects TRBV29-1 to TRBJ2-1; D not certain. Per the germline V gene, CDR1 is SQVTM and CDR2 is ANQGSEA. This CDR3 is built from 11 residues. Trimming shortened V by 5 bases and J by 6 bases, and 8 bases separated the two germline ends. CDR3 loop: CSVTSFNEQFF. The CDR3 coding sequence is TGCAGCGTTACATCTTTCAATGAGCAGTTCTTC.

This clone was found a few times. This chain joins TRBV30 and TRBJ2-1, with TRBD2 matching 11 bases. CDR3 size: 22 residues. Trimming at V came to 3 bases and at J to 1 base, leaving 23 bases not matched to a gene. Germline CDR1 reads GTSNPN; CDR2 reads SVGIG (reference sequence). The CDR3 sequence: CAWRGQLKSGTSGQGSYNEQFF. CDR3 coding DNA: TGTGCCTGGAGGGGGCAGCTTAAATCCGGGACTAGCGGTCAGGGGTCCTACAATGAGCAGTTCTTC.

This chain's CDR3 is CASSPSAGGAYEQYF. In DNA, the CDR3 is TGTGCCAGCTCCCCCAGCGCGGGAGGGGCCTACGAGCAGTACTTC. This rearrangement joins TRBV18 to TRBJ2-7; TRBD2 agrees at 9 bases. The CDR3 covers 15 residues. Germline V lookup: CDR1 KGHSH, CDR2 LQKENI. Trimming at V came to 6 bases and at J to 2 bases, leaving 8 bases not matched to a gene.

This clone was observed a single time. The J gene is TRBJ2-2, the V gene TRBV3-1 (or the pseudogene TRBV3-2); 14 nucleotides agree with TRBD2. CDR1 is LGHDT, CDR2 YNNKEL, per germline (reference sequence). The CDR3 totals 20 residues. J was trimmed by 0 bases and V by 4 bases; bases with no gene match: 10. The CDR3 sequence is CASSLAGLAGAVTNTGELFF. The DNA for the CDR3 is TGTGCCAGCAGCCTAGCGGGACTAGCGGGAGCTGTCACGAACACCGGGGAGCTGTTTTTT.

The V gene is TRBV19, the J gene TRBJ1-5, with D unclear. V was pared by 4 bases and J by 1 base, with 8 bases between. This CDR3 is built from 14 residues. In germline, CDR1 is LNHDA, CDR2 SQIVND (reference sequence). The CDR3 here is CASSNRESNQPQHF. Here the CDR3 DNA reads TGTGCCAGTAGTAACCGGGAGAGCAATCAGCCCCAGCATTTT.